What follows are 13 T cell receptor beta chains derived from one specimen sequenced in a study of cytomegalovirus exposure and HLA in healthy donors. PCR was performed using 60 Vbeta and 13 Jbeta primers. Clones were sequenced by immunoSEQ multiplex PCR, and TCRdb holds only the in-frame ones, with some missing. Of approximately 150,000 clones listed, roughly 74% are singletons. The specimen sequenced was PBMCs. The receptors were sampled from a woman younger than 35 in good health and CMV-seropositive.

The V call is TRBV11-2, the J call TRBJ2-7; TRBD2 matches at 7 bases. CDR1 is SGHAT and CDR2 is FQNNGV in the germline V gene. After removal of 2 bases from V and 0 bases from J, the junction contained 7 bases not matched to a gene. CDR3 length: 16 residues. As DNA, the CDR3 is TGTGCCAGCAGCTTAAGAACGGGGGGTTCCTCCTACGAGCAGTACTTC. Protein: CASSLRTGGSSYEQYF. The variable domain in full, with the rest retrieved from reference TRBV11-2 and TRBJ2-7, is EAGVAQSPRYKIIEKRQSVAFWCNPISGHATLYWYQQILGQGPKLLIQFQNNGVVDDSQLPKDRFSAERLKGVDSTLKIQPAKLEDSAVYLCASSLRTGGSSYEQYFGPGTRLTVT.

This rearrangement joins TRBV7-2 to TRBJ2-5; 9 bases align to TRBD1. The J call could be wrong; TRBJ2-7 is a better fit for the DNA end. The CDR3 extends over 15 amino acids. Germline lookup yields CDR1 SGHTA and CDR2 FQGNSA. The CDR3 nucleotides read TGTGCCAGCAGCCTGACCAGACAGGGGGGCGGCGAGCAGTACTTC. Translation gives CASSLTRQGGGEQYF.

Comments on this clone: The identical CDR3 is also encoded by other nucleotide sequences in the sample. The rearrangement uses TRBV9 and TRBJ2-3, with D perhaps TRBD2 (7 bases). V was pared by 0 bases and J by 5 bases, with 16 bases between. The CDR3 runs to 16 residues. Germline V gene lookup returns CDR1 SGDLS and CDR2 YYNGEE. The CDR3 sequence: CASSVAGGDPGDTQYF. CDR3 nucleotide sequence: TGTGCCAGCAGCGTAGCGGGGGGCGACCCGGGAGATACGCAGTATTTT.

This clone was counted between two and nine times. The chain joins TRBV25-1 to TRBJ1-2; D is perhaps TRBD1 (6 bases). CDR3 size: 15 residues. Trimming took off 5 bases at V and 3 bases at J, with 16 bases between the two ends. CDR1 MGHDK and CDR2 SYGVNS come from the germline V gene. CDR3 amino acids: CASSRTGLWDYGYTF. CDR3 nucleotide sequence: TGTGCCAGCAGTAGAACAGGGCTCTGGGACTATGGCTACACCTTC.

The chain is built from TRBV6-1 and TRBJ1-1; D is unresolved. The V gene lost 2 bases and the J gene lost 7 bases, with 8 bases spanning the gap. The CDR3 is made up of 12 amino acids. The V gene's germline CDR1 is MNHNS and CDR2 SASEGT. CDR3 nucleotide sequence: TGTGCCAGCAGTGAACTTGCCGGTGAAGCTTTCTTT. It translates to CASSELAGEAFF.

The gene calls are TRBV30 and TRBJ2-7; the match to TRBD2 covers 9 bases. V was pared by 0 bases and J by 5 bases, with 8 bases of the junction left unmatched. CDR1 and CDR2 (germline): GTSNPN, SVGIG (reference sequence). This CDR3 has 15 residues. The CDR3 DNA reads as TGTGCCTGGAGTGTACGGAGGCTAGCGGGGAACGAGCAGTACTTC. It specifies CAWSVRRLAGNEQYF. The variable domain in full, with the rest retrieved from reference TRBV30 and TRBJ2-7, is SQTIHQWPATLVQPVGSPLSLECTVEGTSNPNLYWYRQAAGRGLQLLFYSVGIGQISSEVPQNLSASRPQDRQFILSSKKLLLSDSGFYLCAWSVRRLAGNEQYFGPGTRLTVT.

The table lists this clone with a few counts. This chain uses TRBV5-1 with TRBJ1-2; D may be TRBD1 (6 bases). Germline values: CDR1 SGHRS, CDR2 YFSETQ. The CDR3 covers 15 residues. Deletions cut 0 bases from V and 4 bases from J, with 13 bases between. In DNA, the CDR3 is TGCGCCAGCAGCTTGGGCGGGGGGGCAGTCTATGGCTACACCTTC. Amino acids: CASSLGGGAVYGYTF.

The chain is built from TRBV5-6 and TRBJ2-5, with D perhaps TRBD2 (6 bases). Near its end, the DNA agrees better with TRBJ2-7, so the J call may be wrong. CDR1 and CDR2 from the germline V gene are SGHDT and YYEEEE. The CDR3 spans 12 residues. CDR3 sequence reads: CASSSEGYEQYF. The CDR3 nucleotides are TGTGCCAGCAGCTCGGAGGGCTACGAGCAGTACTTC.

The rearrangement joins TRBV5-1 to TRBJ2-5; the match to TRBD1 covers 7 bases. The closer fit of TRBJ2-7 to the DNA end suggests the J call may be wrong. This CDR3 spans 15 amino acids. Germline V gene sequence: CDR1 SGHRS, CDR2 YFSETQ. The CDR3 coding sequence is TGCGCCAGCAGTACCACAGGGGCGGTTTCCTACGAGCAGTACTTC. Translated, it gives CASSTTGAVSYEQYF.

This clone occurred a few times. The V and J genes are TRBV15 and TRBJ1-5; D unclear. Germline-derived CDR1 and CDR2 are LNHNV and YYDKDF (reference sequence). Trimming took 0 bases from V and 3 from J, leaving 9 bases between them. The CDR3 runs to 15 residues. CDR3 sequence: CATSRESGVNQPQHF. In nucleotides, the CDR3 is TGTGCCACCAGCAGAGAATCCGGGGTCAATCAGCCCCAGCATTTT.

The chain joins TRBV5-5 to TRBJ2-5; D is ambiguous. The J call may be in error: the DNA end matches TRBJ2-7 better. CDR3 length: 13 residues. Germline CDR1 is SGHKS and CDR2 is YYEKEE (reference sequence). The CDR3 DNA follows: TGTGCCAGCAGCGTCGGGTCCAACTACGAGCAGTACTTC. This gives the protein CASSVGSNYEQYF.

V and J are TRBV5-4 and TRBJ1-2; 8 bases line up with TRBD1. Germline-derived CDR1 and CDR2 are SGHNT and YYREEE (reference sequence). V lost 5 bases to trimming and J lost 5 bases; unmatched junction nucleotides: 8. This CDR3 region has 14 residues. In nucleotides, the CDR3 is TGTGCCAGCAGGAGGACAGGGTGGGCGTATGGCTACACCTTC. This encodes CASRRTGWAYGYTF.

DNA for the CDR3: TGTGCCAGCAGCTTAATAAGCGGGGGGGCATCCGGGGAGCTGTTTTTT. Translated, it gives CASSLISGGASGELFF. The chain combines TRBV7-8 with TRBJ2-2; 10 positions match TRBD2. The germline V gene encodes CDR1 SGHVS and CDR2 FQNEAQ. The V segment lost 2 bases and the J segment 6 bases; nucleotides outside the gene matches: 6. This CDR3 has 16 residues.